The T cell receptor beta chain described here comes from a study of blood T cell repertoires in COVID-19. Across the study: The origin of the acute and convalescent COVID-19 samples was the United States, Italy and Spain. T cells, B-cell-depleted T cells, or PBMCs supplied cDNA or gDNA.

Authors' data handling: Amplified reference gene primers provided the basis for estimating nucleated cell counts. The repertoire was sequenced with immunoSEQ multiplex PCR; TCRdb's copy has only in-frame clones and lacks some. Clonal size and the V and J genes are those of that table, whereas D and trimming came from the DNA. The repertoire includes 200,000 or so clones, 89% of them detected once, and 2% to 2.5% sits in the top ten. Residents of about two dozen US areas, aged roughly 18 to 89 years, made up the participants. Trimming pared 2 bases from V and 8 bases from J, leaving 13 bases between. The CDR3 runs 14 residues. Germline V gene data show CDR1 as MNHNS and CDR2 as SASEGT.

The sequence was collected from a woman between 40 and 50 years old with acute COVID-19. Sequenced: PBMCs or T cells enriched from blood (not recorded which). The chain couples TRBV6-1 to TRBJ2-1; TRBD2 might be the D (6 bases). CDR3 nucleotide sequence: TGTGCCAGCAGTGAATATCCTAGCGATGATGAGCAGTTCTTC. It codes for CASSEYPSDDEQFF.